The 15 T cell receptor beta chains below come from one sample, sequenced in a study of control samples from healthy donors and cancer patients. Assay: immunoSEQ multiplex PCR; the TCRdb copy retains only in-frame clones and omits some. The sample includes about 130,000 clones, over 85% of them seen just once. Sequenced sample: blood. The receptor source for this set is a man aged 30-40 years in good health.

The chain combines TRBV6-1 with TRBJ1-1; D is uncertain. This CDR3 is 11 amino acids long. Trimming took off 2 bases at V and 7 bases at J, with 5 bases between the two ends. Germline CDR1 and CDR2: MNHNS and SASEGT. The CDR3 DNA follows: TGTGCCAGCAGTGAAAACGGTGAAGCTTTCTTT. It encodes CASSENGEAFF.

The V and J genes are TRBV25-1 and TRBJ1-1; D is uncertain. V shed 6 bases and J shed 1 base, with 9 bases lying between them. Germline assignment: CDR1 MGHDK and CDR2 SYGVNS. The CDR3 is made up of 13 amino acids. In DNA, the CDR3 is TGTGCCAGCAGACAACGGGGGAACACTGAAGCTTTCTTT. Its protein product is CASRQRGNTEAFF. Drawing the rest from reference TRBV25-1 and TRBJ1-1, the complete variable domain is EADIYQTPRYLVIGTGKKITLECSQTMGHDKMYWYQQDPGMELHLIHYSYGVNSTEKGDLSSESTVSRIRTEHFPLTLESARPSHTSQYLCASRQRGNTEAFFGQGTRLTVV.

The chain recombines TRBV21-1 with TRBJ1-5. TRBV21-1 is flagged as a pseudogene. The CDR3 is 16 amino acids. The chain's CDR3 is CASTKPGRDSNQPQHF. The CDR3 DNA reads TGTGCCAGCACCAAGCCCGGACGGGATAGCAATCAGCCCCAGCATTTT.

CDR3 DNA sequence: TGTGCCAGCAGTTTATGGGCAGGGGGCTATTACGAGCAGTACTTC. It yields the protein CASSLWAGGYYEQYF. V usage is TRBV27 and J usage is TRBJ2-7; 8 bases line up with TRBD1. Germline lookup yields CDR1 MNHEY and CDR2 SMNVEV (reference sequence). Losses at the gene ends were 1 base for V and 4 bases for J; bases not matched to a gene: 6. The CDR3 runs 15 residues.

This clone has a handful of counts. The V gene is TRBV28, the J gene TRBJ1-6, with D maybe TRBD1 (5 bases). V was shortened by 3 bases and J by 5 bases, with 11 bases between the two germline ends. The CDR3 spans 15 residues. CDR1 is MDHEN, CDR2 SYDVKM, per germline. CDR3 in amino acids: CASSFMGRNNSPLHF. The CDR3 coding sequence is TGTGCCAGCAGTTTTATGGGACGGAATAATTCACCCCTCCACTTT.

The chain joins TRBV6-5 to TRBJ1-5; TRBD1 matches at 8 bases. Germline V CDR1 and CDR2: MNHEY, SVGAGI. V gave up 6 bases and J gave up 1 base; unmatched junction bases: 5. The CDR3 runs 15 residues. CDR3 coding DNA: TGTGCCAGCAGAACACAGGGGGGGAGCAATCAGCCCCAGCATTTT. Amino acids: CASRTQGGSNQPQHF.

This clone was recorded only once. The V call is TRBV7-9, the J call TRBJ1-5; D perhaps matches TRBD1 (6 bases). The CDR3 runs to 15 residues. Germline CDR1 is SEHNR and CDR2 is FQNEAQ (reference sequence). The CDR3 reads CAIGFGDKGNQPQHF. CDR3 nucleotides: TGTGCAATCGGGTTCGGGGACAAGGGCAATCAGCCCCAGCATTTT. Supplemented by reference TRBV7-9 and TRBJ1-5, the full variable domain reads DTGVSQNPRHKITKRGQNVTFRCDPISEHNRLYWYRQTLGQGPEFLTYFQNEAQLEKSRLLSDRFSAERPKGSFSTLEIQRTEQGDSAMYLCAIGFGDKGNQPQHFGDGTRLSIL.

The chain employs TRBV7-9 and TRBJ1-2; D gene unclear. Germline CDR1 is SEHNR and CDR2 is FQNEAQ (reference sequence). Trimming shortened V by 5 bases and J by 3 bases, and 28 bases separated the two germline ends. This CDR3 spans 19 amino acids. The CDR3 protein is CASSKWAMRLPQEDYGYTF. The CDR3 DNA follows: TGTGCCAGCAGCAAGTGGGCAATGAGATTGCCTCAGGAAGACTATGGCTACACCTTC.

This rearrangement joins TRBV7-3 to TRBJ2-5; 12 bases line up with TRBD2. Germline V lookup: CDR1 SGHTA, CDR2 FQGTGA. This CDR3 comprises 18 residues. Trimming removed 2 bases from V and 4 bases from J; junction bases left unmatched: 11. DNA for the CDR3: TGTGCCAGCAGCTTACTAGCGGGGGGGCGTCAGGTTCGAGAGACCCAGTACTTC. This codes for CASSLLAGGRQVRETQYF.

CDR3 in amino acids: CASSLGTSGDNEQFF. Here the CDR3 DNA reads TGTGCCAGCAGTTTGGGGACTAGCGGGGACAATGAGCAGTTCTTC. The V call is TRBV27, the J call TRBJ2-1, with 13 bases identical to TRBD2. V shed 3 bases, J shed 5 bases, and the junction held 1 base outside the gene matches. The CDR3 contains 15 residues. The V gene's germline CDR1 is MNHEY and CDR2 SMNVEV (reference sequence).

CDR3 coding DNA: TGTGCCAGTAGTATGAGGCAGGGAAATCAGCCCCAGCATTTT. Protein sequence: CASSMRQGNQPQHF. The gene calls are TRBV19 and TRBJ1-5; possible D gene TRBD1, 5 bases. The CDR3 covers 14 residues. The V gene lost 3 bases and the J gene lost 4 bases, with 10 bases spanning the gap. Germline CDR1 reads LNHDA; CDR2 reads SQIVND (reference sequence).

The rearrangement joins TRBV4-1 to TRBJ2-1; no reliable D call. The CDR3 is made up of 18 amino acids. Trimming removed 0 bases at V and 5 bases at J, with 20 bases between. Germline V lookup: CDR1 MGHRA, CDR2 YSYEKL. The CDR3 bases are TGCGCCAGCAGCCAAGATGTCCCCGTGTTCTCAGTCAACAATGAGCAGTTCTTC. Protein: CASSQDVPVFSVNNEQFF.

About this clone itself: The sample has other DNA sequences that encode this CDR3 too. The J gene is TRBJ1-1, the V gene TRBV7-9; D gene uncertain. V dropped 3 bases and J dropped 1 base, with 0 bases sitting between them. The CDR3 runs to 11 residues. Germline CDR1 and CDR2: SEHNR and FQNEAQ (reference sequence). The chain's CDR3 is CASSLNTEAFF. As DNA, the CDR3 is TGTGCCAGCAGCTTGAACACTGAAGCTTTCTTT.

This sequence joins TRBV29-1 and TRBJ2-1; D may be TRBD2 (6 bases). The CDR3 totals 15 residues. Trimming took 3 bases from V and 7 from J, leaving 19 bases between them. The germline V gene encodes CDR1 SQVTM and CDR2 ANQGSEA. This CDR3 reads CSVDRMTGRENEQFF. CDR3 nucleotides: TGCAGCGTTGACCGTATGACGGGACGGGAGAATGAGCAGTTCTTC.

The chain carries TRBV6-4 and TRBJ1-5; D may be TRBD1 (5 bases). Germline V gene lookup returns CDR1 MRHNA and CDR2 SNTAGT. The V end was cut by 5 bases, the J end by 7 bases, with 15 bases between. The CDR3 loop spans 14 amino acids. The CDR3 DNA is TGTGCCAGCAGTCCGGGGCCGAGGGAGCAGCCCCAGCATTTT. Protein sequence: CASSPGPREQPQHF.